These T cell receptor beta chains were read from a single sample in a study of OX40 agonist ivuxolimab in advanced cancers. Using immunoSEQ multiplex PCR, the repertoire was profiled, and TCRdb retains in-frame clones only, with some absent. This sample has under 50,000 clones, with over 80% found just once. Here the sequenced sample was CD4+ or CD8+ T cells sorted from blood, taken in a trial of the OX40 agonist ivuxolimab. These receptors were collected from an adult with an advanced solid tumor such as melanoma, head and neck, liver or kidney cancer. CDR3s include the opening cysteine and the closing phenylalanine or tryptophan. The D gene is left open where the match is weak. Some rows have no size entry. The others give once, few or many, or a class for an expanded clone.

TRBJ2-6,-,-,15,TRBV7-3,TGTGCCAGCAGCCTAGGACCAGCTGGGGCCAACGTCCTGACTTTC,CASSLGPAGANVLTF
TRBJ2-3,-,-,14,TRBV14,TGTGCCAGCAGCCAAGCCGGAAGCCCCGATACGCAGTATTTT,CASSQAGSPDTQYF
TRBJ2-7,-,TRBD2,15,TRBV5-4,TGTGGTACTCGGCTGGCAGGGACTAGCGTTGACGAGCAGTACTTC,CGTRLAGTSVDEQYF
TRBJ2-7,-,-,15,TRBV27,TGTGCCACACTAGCACAAACCGTATCAGACTACGAGCAGTACTTC,CATLAQTVSDYEQYF
TRBJ1-2,-,TRBD1,12,TRBV11-2,TGTGCCAGCAGCTCGGACAGGGAAGGCTACACCTTC,CASSSDREGYTF
TRBJ2-5,-,TRBD2,15,TRBV2,TGTGCCAGCAGTGCCGAGCGGGGGACCCAAGAGACCCAGTACTTC,CASSAERGTQETQYF
TRBJ2-5,-,TRBD2,14,TRBV2,TGTGCCAGCAGTGAAACCGGGGGGGCGGAGACCCAGTACTTC,CASSETGGAETQYF
TRBJ2-1,once,-,11,TRBV20-1,TGCAGTGCTAGAGACATGGATGAGCAGTTCTTC,CSARDMDEQFF
TRBJ2-2,few,-,12,TRBV15,TGTGCCACCAGCCGAGTGACCGGGGAGCTGTTTTTT,CATSRVTGELFF
TRBJ2-1,-,-,15,TRBV4-1,TGCGCCAGCATGCGCGGGCGGAGCTTTCCCAATGAGCAGTTCTTC,CASMRGRSFPNEQFF
TRBJ1-6,-,TRBD1,15,TRBV6-6,TGTGCCAGCAGGGGGCAGGACAGGGATAATTCACCCCTCCACTTT,CASRGQDRDNSPLHF
TRBJ2-5,-,-,14,TRBV5-1,TGCGCCAGCGCAGAGGGATTCGGGCAAGAGACCCAGTACTTC,CASAEGFGQETQYF
TRBJ2-5,-,-,12,TRBV5-1,TGCGCCAGCAGCTTGGACCAAGAGACCCAGTACTTC,CASSLDQETQYF
TRBJ2-2,-,TRBD1,17,TRBV25-1,TGTGCCAGCAGGGCACCCGACAGGGGAATTTTTGCCGGGGAGCTGTTTTTT,CASRAPDRGIFAGELFF
TRBJ1-6,once,-,15,TRBV10-3,TGTGCCATCAGTGGTGGGAGGTCCTATAATTCACCCCTCCACTTT,CAISGGRSYNSPLHF
TRBJ2-1,-,TRBD1,15,TRBV27,TGTGCCAGCAGCGCACAGGGGCCCTCTTATAATGAGCAGTTCTTC,CASSAQGPSYNEQFF
TRBJ1-4,-,TRBD1,15,TRBV19,TGTGCCAGTGGATCTGTGGGACAGGAAAACGAAAAACTGTTTTTT,CASGSVGQENEKLFF
TRBJ2-4,-,-,14,TRBV7-3,TGTGCCAGCAGCTTAGGAGGGGTTGGCACCATTCAGTACTTC,CASSLGGVGTIQYF
TRBJ2-3,-,TRBD2,17,TRBV10-2,TGCGCCAGCAGTGGGGGGGGGTCTGCGCCGTACACAGATACGCAGTATTTT,CASSGGGSAPYTDTQYF
TRBJ2-7,-,TRBD2,16,TRBV11-2,TGTGCCAGCAGCTGGACTAGCGGGACCCGCTCCTACGAGCAGTACTTC,CASSWTSGTRSYEQYF
TRBJ2-1,-,TRBD1,15,TRBV19,TGTGCCAGTAGTATAACAGGGGGCCCCTACAATGAGCAGTTCTTC,CASSITGGPYNEQFF
TRBJ2-2,-,-,13,TRBV11-3,TGTGCCACTCAAGATGAATACACCGGGGAGCTGTTTTTT,CATQDEYTGELFF
TRBJ1-2,-,TRBD1,12,TRBV6-5,TGTGCCAGCAGGAGTAGACAGGGGTTCTACACCTTC,CASRSRQGFYTF
TRBJ2-5,-,-,15,TRBV5-1,TGCGCCAGCAGCCGCAGCTTTGGGAACCAAGAGACCCAGTACTTC,CASSRSFGNQETQYF
TRBJ1-2,-,-,14,TRBV6-5,TGTGCCAGCAGTACGGGAGGCAATAGCTATGGCTACACCTTC,CASSTGGNSYGYTF
TRBJ2-7,-,TRBD1,14,TRBV6-1,TGTGCCAGCAGACAGCAGGGGGCCCCCTACGAGCAGTACTTC,CASRQQGAPYEQYF